This T cell receptor (beta chain) was obtained from a study of regulatory T cells in long-lasting Graves disease. Time point described: newly diagnosed GD, antithyroid drugs for less than 3 months. The authors made the TCR library using RNA they extracted from PBMCs. EDTA tubes collected nine milliliters of peripheral blood. CDR1 SGHRS and CDR2 YFSETQ come from the germline V gene. This CDR3 is built from 17 residues. After removal of 4 bases from V and 8 bases from J, the junction contained 11 bases not matched to a gene. For TCR beta, libraries came from iRepertoire HTBI primers and Arm-PCR of CDR3 regions. TCRdb processed the multiplex PCR reads anew with MiXCR; each CDR3 protein has one entry. Here the sample spans 250,000 or so distinct CDR3 sequences, 15% to 20% being singletons. Many counts were recorded for this clonotype. These data were also filed under a second study, of T cells in Graves' hyperthyroidism and ophthalmopathy. As that study records: Before onset, ophthalmopathy was predicted by the model a median approximately 6.6 months earlier.

V usage is TRBV5-1 and J usage is TRBJ2-1, with 14 bases fitting TRBD2. The source is a woman aged 25 to 39 with Graves disease. The sample consisted of peripheral blood mononuclear cells (PBMCs), taken at new diagnosis, from a patient treated with antithyroid drugs. The CDR3 region has the DNA TGCGCCAGCAGCGCCCGACTAGCGGGGGGGCCTAGGTATGAGCAGTTCTTC. Amino acid sequence: CASSARLAGGPRYEQFF.